One sample yielded the 23 T cell receptor beta chains listed below, sequenced in a study of CD4 T cells in relation to SARS-CoV-2 and coronaviruses. Profiling relied on immunoSEQ multiplex PCR, and the TCRdb table lists in-frame clones only, not all of them. The sample holds 25,000 to 30,000 clones, 74% seen once. For these receptors, no antigen is known. CD4+ T cells from unexposed donors were obtained before the COVID-19 pandemic (2011-2018). Isolation of CD4+ T cells took place after less than 13 days in culture. Sequenced: CD4+ T cells from PBMCs, cultured in vitro. The source is a human donor in good health.

This clone was counted between two and nine times. The chain recombines TRBV6-5 with TRBJ1-5, with D possibly matching TRBD1 (6 bases). The CDR3 extends over 12 amino acids. The V end lost 7 bases, the J end lost 7 bases, and 11 bases lay between the germline ends. The germline CDR1 and CDR2 sequences are MNHEY and SVGAGI. The CDR3 DNA sequence: TGTGCCAGCACGGACAGTATCCAGCCCCAGCATTTT. This translates into CASTDSIQPQHF.

The table lists this clone with a few counts. The rearrangement links TRBV19 to TRBJ2-7; possibly TRBD2 for D (6 bases). Deletions cut 7 bases from V and 7 bases from J, with 23 bases between. The CDR3 extends over 15 amino acids. Per germline, CDR1 LNHDA and CDR2 SQIVND (reference sequence). CDR3 nucleotide sequence: TGTGCCAGTAACGGGGGAGGCAATCGCGACCAGGAGCAGTACTTC. As protein: CASNGGGNRDQEQYF. The whole variable domain, filled in from reference TRBV19 and TRBJ2-7, reads DGGITQSPKYLFRKEGQNVTLSCEQNLNHDAMYWYRQDPGQGLRLIYYSQIVNDFQKGDIAEGYSVSREKKESFPLTVTSAQKNPTAFYLCASNGGGNRDQEQYFGPGTRLTVT.

The chain has TRBV29-1 and TRBJ2-7, with D possibly TRBD2 on 5 matching bases. Germline lookup yields CDR1 SQVTM and CDR2 ANQGSEA. The CDR3 runs 15 residues. Deletions cut 3 bases from V and 5 bases from J, with 20 bases between. The CDR3: CSVDSLGQEGDEQYF. In nucleotides, the CDR3 is TGCAGCGTTGATTCTTTAGGGCAAGAGGGCGACGAGCAGTACTTC.

The count of this clone is one. The chain has TRBV23-1 and TRBJ2-3; 7 nucleotides match TRBD1. TRBV23-1 is given ORF status, its function remaining uncertain. V was clipped by 2 bases and J by 4 bases; unmatched bases: 33. The CDR3 contains 24 residues. The CDR3 bases are TGCGCCAGCAGTCAAAGTTCGGTCGGCGTAACAGGGGTTTATGGGGGAGATGGGGCAGATACGCAGTATTTT. This sequence encodes CASSQSSVGVTGVYGGDGADTQYF.

The V and J genes are TRBV5-1 and TRBJ1-2; D gene uncertain. Trimming stripped 3 bases from V and 4 bases from J, with 10 bases between. This CDR3 is 13 amino acids long. Germline CDR1 is SGHRS and CDR2 is YFSETQ. This chain's CDR3 is CASSSEGPYGYTF. CDR3 bases: TGCGCCAGCAGCTCCGAAGGGCCCTATGGCTACACCTTC.

In this sample, this clone turned up once. V gene TRBV5-8 combines with J gene TRBJ2-7; TRBD2 might be the D (6 bases). Trimming removed 4 bases at V and 9 bases at J, with 23 bases between. CDR1 SGHTS and CDR2 YDEGEE come from the germline V gene. This CDR3 comprises 15 residues. The CDR3 region is CASSPVGQGFSGQYF. The CDR3 nucleotides read TGTGCCAGCAGCCCGGTGGGGCAAGGGTTTAGCGGGCAGTACTTC.

This chain uses TRBV6-4 with TRBJ1-1; possible D gene TRBD1, 6 bases. Trimming stripped 7 bases from V and 1 base from J, with 19 bases between. CDR3 length: 16 amino acids. The germline CDR1 and CDR2 sequences are MRHNA and SNTAGT. The CDR3 protein is CASTTGMRPTNTEAFF. DNA for the CDR3: TGTGCCAGCACTACAGGGATGCGTCCTACGAACACTGAAGCTTTCTTT.

This clone was observed a single time. The rearrangement joins TRBV9 to TRBJ1-3; D ambiguous. The ends were cut back, 2 bases at V and 2 bases at J, with 8 bases in the middle. Per germline, CDR1 SGDLS and CDR2 YYNGEE. The CDR3 runs to 14 residues. The CDR3 coding sequence is TGTGCCAGCAGCGTGAACGTCGCTGGAAACACCATATATTTT. This codes for CASSVNVAGNTIYF.

This chain uses TRBV9 with TRBJ2-3, with 12 nucleotides matching TRBD2. After removal of 0 bases from V and 4 bases from J, the junction contained 3 bases not matched to a gene. This CDR3 is 16 amino acids long. CDR1 SGDLS and CDR2 YYNGEE come from the germline V gene. The CDR3 DNA sequence: TGTGCCAGCAGCGTAGGCCCTAGCGGGGGGGCAGATACGCAGTATTTT. Translated: CASSVGPSGGADTQYF.

This chain joins TRBV4-1 and TRBJ2-3, with TRBD2 matching 15 bases. V lost 0 bases and J lost 5; bases outside the gene matches: 3. CDR1 MGHRA and CDR2 YSYEKL come from the germline V gene. This CDR3 is 17 amino acids long. Here the CDR3 reads CASSQEAGLAGGDTQYF. The CDR3 DNA is TGCGCCAGCAGCCAAGAAGCGGGACTAGCGGGAGGAGATACGCAGTATTTT.

V gene TRBV7-6 combines with J gene TRBJ2-2; TRBD2 matches 7 bases. The CDR3 runs to 18 residues. V shed 0 bases and J 3 bases; nucleotides not matched to a gene: 10. Germline V gene lookup returns CDR1 SGHVS and CDR2 FNYEAQ. The CDR3 reads CASSLARTRGQDTGELFF. The DNA of the CDR3 is TGTGCCAGCAGCTTAGCGAGGACTAGAGGGCAGGACACCGGGGAGCTGTTTTTT.

This clone was recorded a few times. The V and J genes are TRBV5-5 and TRBJ1-3, with a weak D call TRBD1 (5 bases). V lost 2 bases and J 1 base, leaving 10 bases between the germline ends. This CDR3 region has 15 residues. CDR1 and CDR2 (germline): SGHKS, YYEKEE (reference sequence). The chain's CDR3 is CASSFWDFSGNTIYF. CDR3 in DNA: TGTGCCAGCAGCTTTTGGGACTTTTCTGGAAACACCATATATTTT. Combining the CDR3 with reference TRBV5-5 and TRBJ1-3 gives the whole variable domain DAGVTQSPTHLIKTRGQQVTLRCSPISGHKSVSWYQQVLGQGPQFIFQYYEKEERGRGNFPDRFSARQFPNYSSELNVNALLLGDSALYLCASSFWDFSGNTIYFGEGSWLTVV.

J is TRBJ2-2 and V is TRBV11-3; D possibly corresponds to TRBD1 (5 bases). This CDR3 contains 14 residues. CDR1 is SGHNT and CDR2 is YENEEA in the germline V gene. V shed 6 bases and J shed 2 bases, with 10 bases lying between them. The CDR3 sequence is CASRKDINTGELFF. The DNA of the CDR3 is TGTGCCAGCAGGAAGGACATCAACACCGGGGAGCTGTTTTTT.

The CDR3 region is CASSSGGRQPQHF. In DNA form, the CDR3 reads TGTGCCAGCAGCTCGGGTGGGAGACAGCCCCAGCATTTT. The chain joins TRBV7-2 to TRBJ1-5; D remains ambiguous. Germline assignment: CDR1 SGHTA and CDR2 FQGNSA. CDR3 length equals 13 residues. The V end was cut by 4 bases, the J end by 7 bases, with 11 bases between.

The chain couples TRBV6-4 to TRBJ2-3, with 8 bases that match TRBD2. The CDR3 has 15 amino acids. Germline V CDR1 and CDR2: MRHNA, SNTAGT. V gave up 0 bases and J gave up 4 bases; unmatched junction bases: 3. The CDR3 DNA follows: TGTGCCAGCAGTGACTCAGCGGGAGAGGCAGATACGCAGTATTTT. Its protein is CASSDSAGEADTQYF.

The chain recombines TRBV5-1 with TRBJ1-3, with 8 bases lining up with TRBD1. The germline V gene has CDR1 SGHRS and CDR2 YFSETQ. Trimming removed 4 bases from V and 4 bases from J; junction bases left unmatched: 16. The CDR3 totals 18 residues. As DNA, the CDR3 is TGCGCCAGCAGCCAGGGACAGGCCACCCGAACCCTGGGAAACACCATATATTTT. Translating gives CASSQGQATRTLGNTIYF.

There are a few counts of this clone. The chain recombines TRBV11-2 with TRBJ2-5; D not certain. The CDR3 has 13 residues. The ends were cut back, 1 base at V and 4 bases at J, with 7 bases in the middle. The germline V gene encodes CDR1 SGHAT and CDR2 FQNNGV. The CDR3 sequence is CASSLAAVETQYF. In DNA form, the CDR3 reads TGTGCCAGCAGCTTAGCTGCGGTAGAGACCCAGTACTTC.

The chain carries TRBV5-1 and TRBJ2-7; D remains ambiguous. The CDR3 runs 15 residues. Germline CDR1 SGHRS, CDR2 YFSETQ. V lost 6 bases and J 0 bases, leaving 16 bases between the germline ends. Here the CDR3 reads CASTPLAGSSYEQYF. CDR3 in DNA: TGCGCCAGCACCCCCCTGGCAGGAAGCTCCTACGAGCAGTACTTC.

The V gene is TRBV18, the J gene TRBJ1-6, with TRBD1 as a possible D gene (5 bases). V dropped 2 bases and J dropped 8 bases, with 10 bases sitting between them. Germline V gives CDR1 KGHSH, CDR2 LQKENI. CDR3 length: 14 residues. The CDR3 DNA is TGTGCCAGCTCACCAGACAGTGACTATTCACCCCTCCACTTT. Encoded protein: CASSPDSDYSPLHF. The full variable domain, completed using reference TRBV18 and TRBJ1-6, is NAGVMQNPRHLVRRRGQEARLRCSPMKGHSHVYWYRQLPEEGLKFMVYLQKENIIDESGMPKERFSAEFPKEGPSILRIQQVVRGDSAAYFCASSPDSDYSPLHFGNGTRLTVT.

J is TRBJ2-3 and V is TRBV7-2; no definite D call. V lost 1 base and J lost 6, with 11 bases in between. CDR1 is SGHTA and CDR2 is FQGNSA in the germline V gene. The CDR3 length is 14 residues. CDR3 in DNA: TGTGCCAGCAGCTTAGGCGTAAAGGATGATACGCAGTATTTT. Translated: CASSLGVKDDTQYF.

The J gene is TRBJ2-5, the V gene TRBV12-3 or TRBV12-4, with D perhaps being TRBD1 or TRBD2 (6 bases each). V lost 5 bases to trimming and J lost 5 bases, with 12 bases between them. The CDR3 sequence is 13 residues long. CDR3 DNA sequence: TGTGCCAGCAGTGACACAGGGAGGGAGACCCAGTACTTC. Its protein product is CASSDTGRETQYF.

The V and J genes are TRBV5-1 and TRBJ2-7; D is perhaps TRBD2 (6 bases). Germline CDR1 reads SGHRS; CDR2 reads YFSETQ. Between the trimmed V and J ends, which lost 2 bases and 5 bases, there was a span of 8 bases. This CDR3 comprises 12 residues. CDR3 loop: CASSFAGHEQYF. The DNA of the CDR3 is TGCGCCAGCAGCTTCGCGGGGCACGAGCAGTACTTC. Supplemented by reference TRBV5-1 and TRBJ2-7, the full variable domain reads KAGVTQTPRYLIKTRGQQVTLSCSPISGHRSVSWYQQTPGQGLQFLFEYFSETQRNKGNFPGRFSGRQFSNSRSEMNVSTLELGDSALYLCASSFAGHEQYFGPGTRLTVT.

V gene TRBV6-1 combines with J gene TRBJ1-2, with a tentative D call TRBD1 (5 bases). Per the germline V gene, CDR1 is MNHNS and CDR2 is SASEGT. Between the trimmed V and J ends, which lost 1 base and 7 bases, there was a span of 13 bases. This CDR3 region has 14 residues. The CDR3 sequence: CASSEVIGESGYTF. The CDR3 nucleotides read TGTGCCAGCAGTGAAGTGATAGGGGAGTCTGGCTACACCTTC.